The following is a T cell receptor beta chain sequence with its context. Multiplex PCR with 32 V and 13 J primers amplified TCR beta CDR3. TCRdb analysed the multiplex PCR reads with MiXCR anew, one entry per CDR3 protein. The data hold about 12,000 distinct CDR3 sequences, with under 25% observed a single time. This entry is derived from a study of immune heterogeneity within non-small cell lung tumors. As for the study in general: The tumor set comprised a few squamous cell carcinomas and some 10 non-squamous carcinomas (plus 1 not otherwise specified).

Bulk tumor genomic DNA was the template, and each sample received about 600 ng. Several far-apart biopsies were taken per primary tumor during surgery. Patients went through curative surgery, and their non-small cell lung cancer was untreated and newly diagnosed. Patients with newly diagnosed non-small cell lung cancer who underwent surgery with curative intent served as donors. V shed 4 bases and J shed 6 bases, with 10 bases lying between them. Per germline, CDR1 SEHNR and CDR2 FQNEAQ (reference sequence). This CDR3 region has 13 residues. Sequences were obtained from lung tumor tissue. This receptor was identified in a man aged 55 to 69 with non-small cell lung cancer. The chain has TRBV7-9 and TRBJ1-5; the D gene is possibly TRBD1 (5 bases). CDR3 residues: CASSSHGTQPQHF. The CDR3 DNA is TGTGCCAGCAGCTCTCATGGGACTCAGCCCCAGCATTTT. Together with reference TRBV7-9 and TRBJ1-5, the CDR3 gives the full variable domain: DTGVSQNPRHKITKRGQNVTFRCDPISEHNRLYWYRQTLGQGPEFLTYFQNEAQLEKSRLLSDRFSAERPKGSFSTLEIQRTEQGDSAMYLCASSSHGTQPQHFGDGTRLSIL.